This TCR beta chain comes out of a study of blood T cell repertoires in COVID-19. The V gene end was trimmed by 5 bases and the J gene end by 5 bases; junction bases not matched to a gene: 2. The CDR3 is 13 amino acids. A word on this clone: The same CDR3 also results from other DNA sequences found in this sample.

Clinical history reported by participants formed the basis on which cohorts were assigned. Clones were sequenced by immunoSEQ multiplex PCR, and TCRdb holds only the in-frame ones, with some missing. Here the sample spans roughly 250,000 clones, approximately 90% being singletons. The sample was PBMCs or T cells enriched from blood (not recorded which). The rearrangement uses TRBV12-3 or TRBV12-4 and TRBJ1-2; TRBD1 matches at 10 bases. The TCR was taken from a woman aged 25-40 years with acute COVID-19. CDR3 bases: TGTGCCAGCAGTCCGGGACAGGGGTATGGCTACACCTTC. It encodes CASSPGQGYGYTF.